What follows is one T cell receptor (beta chain) and its context. TCRdb itself ran the RT-PCR reads through MiXCR, one entry per CDR3 protein. This sample has approximately 220,000 distinct CDR3 sequences; about 38% occur once, and the top ten carry around a tenth. This entry belongs to a study of patients and donors after allogeneic stem cell transplantation. Germline V CDR1 and CDR2: LGHNA, YNFKEQ. Trimming cost V 0 bases and J 3 bases, with 12 bases left between them. The CDR3 has 16 residues. Sequencing input: blood, either unsorted or a sorted T cell fraction (not recorded which). This TCR was sampled from a human donor who was either an allogeneic HSCT recipient or a stem cell or donor lymphocyte infusion donor (not recorded which). It is not recorded whose cells these are; they may come from a transplant donor. This chain links TRBV4-2 with TRBJ2-1, with a tentative D call TRBD1 (7 bases). The CDR3 region is CASSQDPGGGYNEQFF. CDR3 nucleotides: TGTGCCAGCAGCCAAGACCCAGGGGGAGGCTACAATGAGCAGTTCTTC.